This TCR beta chain is drawn from a study of Ad26.COV2.S vaccination and SARS-CoV-2 variants. V lost 7 bases and J 0 bases, leaving 13 bases between the germline ends. Germline V gene lookup returns CDR1 MNHEY and CDR2 SMNVEV (reference sequence). The CDR3 length is 15 residues. This clone has just one count. The repertoire was sequenced with immunoSEQ multiplex PCR; TCRdb's copy has only in-frame clones and lacks some. The table includes hundreds of thousands of clones, about 91% detected once. The chain has TRBV27 and TRBJ1-5, with D tentatively TRBD1 (6 bases). This sequence was found in a human donor who had recovered from COVID-19. The specimen was peripheral blood, collected after recovery from COVID-19. This CDR3 is CASKQGINSNQPQHF. The CDR3 nucleotides read TGTGCCAGCAAGCAGGGGATCAATAGCAATCAGCCCCAGCATTTT.